The text below deals with one T cell receptor beta chain. V lost 1 base, J lost 6 bases, and 13 bases lay in between. Germline CDR1 MDHEN, CDR2 SYDVKM. The CDR3 has 15 amino acids. Naive CD8 cells were CD45RO-negative, positively selected for CCR7, excluding terminally differentiated effector memory CD45RA+ cells. Donors included only healthy HIV-negative adults lacking recent acute infections or vaccinations. This sample is drawn from a study of shared clonotypes between healthy human individuals. Study context: Each donor had three CD4 naive, three CD4 memory, two CD8 naive and one CD8 memory plate.

Data came from immunoSEQ multiplex PCR; TCRdb stores just in-frame clones and leaves some out. The sample includes about 2 million clones, about 95% of them seen just once. This clonotype was sampled from a man in his late teens or twenties in good health. Sequenced material: naive CD8+ T cells sorted from blood. The gene calls are TRBV28 and TRBJ1-5; D is uncertain. The CDR3 DNA is TGTGCCAGCAGTTTATTCGGGGAGGGCGGTCAGCCCCAGCATTTT. The encoded protein is CASSLFGEGGQPQHF.